This entry lists 21 T cell receptor beta chains sequenced from one sample in a study of blood T cell repertoires in COVID-19. Using immunoSEQ multiplex PCR, the repertoire was profiled, and TCRdb retains in-frame clones only, with some absent. The data contain approximately 140,000 clones, about 80% of them seen just once; the ten biggest clones take up about 2%. The material sequenced was peripheral blood. The source is a man between 65 and 85 years old with acute or convalescent COVID-19.

This rearrangement joins TRBV9 to TRBJ2-5, with 7 bases matching TRBD2. Germline CDR1 is SGDLS and CDR2 is YYNGEE. J gave up 2 bases and V 3 bases, and 4 bases lay outside the gene matches. The CDR3 contains 14 residues. The CDR3 here is CASSGPGGQETQYF. CDR3 in DNA: TGTGCCAGCAGCGGCCCCGGGGGGCAAGAGACCCAGTACTTC.

The V call is TRBV12-3 or TRBV12-4, the J call TRBJ2-3; D is unclear. The CDR3 covers 13 residues. The germline V and J ends were trimmed by 5 bases and 4 bases, with 10 bases remaining between them. CDR3 DNA sequence: TGTGCCAGCAGTCTAGGTCTCCCAGATACGCAGTATTTT. It is translated as CASSLGLPDTQYF.

V gene TRBV11-2 combines with J gene TRBJ2-7, with 7 bases fitting TRBD1. CDR1 and CDR2 (germline): SGHAT, FQNNGV. This CDR3 contains 13 residues. The ends lost 4 bases at V and 3 bases at J; junction bases unmatched: 3. The CDR3 sequence: CASSYRQGYEQYF. CDR3 coding DNA: TGTGCCAGCAGCTATCGACAGGGCTACGAGCAGTACTTC.

The chain has TRBV9 and TRBJ1-2; TRBD1 matches at 11 bases. The V segment lost 4 bases and the J segment 4 bases; nucleotides outside the gene matches: 6. The germline V gene encodes CDR1 SGDLS and CDR2 YYNGEE. The CDR3 is 15 amino acids. The CDR3 coding sequence is TGTGCCAGCAGCCCGGGACAGGGGGACGGCTATGGCTACACCTTC. It specifies CASSPGQGDGYGYTF.

CDR3 sequence: CASSIRGHSNQPQHF. DNA of the CDR3: TGTGCCAGTAGTATCCGAGGGCACAGCAATCAGCCCCAGCATTTT. The chain combines TRBV19 with TRBJ1-5; no clear D. The CDR3 sequence is 15 residues long. Trimming removed 3 bases from V and 1 base from J, with 10 bases in between. Germline-derived CDR1 and CDR2 are LNHDA and SQIVND (reference sequence).

This clone was observed once. The chain has TRBV2 and TRBJ1-5; 8 bases fit TRBD1. The V segment lost 6 bases and the J segment 4 bases; nucleotides outside the gene matches: 2. The germline gives CDR1 SNHLY, CDR2 FYNNEI. The CDR3 has 13 amino acids. The DNA for the CDR3 is TGTGCCAGCAGCAGGGACAGGAATCAGCCCCAGCATTTT. As protein: CASSRDRNQPQHF.

The chain combines TRBV11-3 with TRBJ2-1; 7 nucleotides align to TRBD2. Trimming cost V 2 bases and J 5 bases; bases outside gene matches: 6. Germline V gene lookup returns CDR1 SGHNT and CDR2 YENEEA. The CDR3 has 15 amino acids. The CDR3 coding sequence is TGTGCCAGCAGCTTAAACCTAGCGGCCCACAATGAGCAGTTCTTC. Protein: CASSLNLAAHNEQFF.

V usage is TRBV19 and J usage is TRBJ1-4, with D maybe TRBD1 (5 bases). Trimming shortened V by 7 bases and J by 3 bases, and 12 bases separated the two germline ends. Germline CDR1 LNHDA, CDR2 SQIVND (reference sequence). The CDR3 has 14 residues. CDR3 DNA sequence: TGTGCCAGTACATTTTCACAGGCTAATGAAAAACTGTTTTTT. The encoded protein is CASTFSQANEKLFF.

The chain carries TRBV7-2 and TRBJ1-4, with TRBD1 matching over 7 bases. Germline lookup yields CDR1 SGHTA and CDR2 FQGNSA. V dropped 7 bases and J dropped 4; count of bases not matched to a gene: 9. This CDR3 spans 15 amino acids. CDR3 nucleotides: TGTGCCAGCACCCCTAGACAGGGCGTTAATGAAAAACTGTTTTTT. Its protein is CASTPRQGVNEKLFF.

The rearrangement links TRBV14 to TRBJ2-7, with 9 bases fitting TRBD2. V was clipped by 4 bases and J by 6 bases; unmatched bases: 7. The CDR3 sequence is 14 residues long. Germline loops: CDR1 SGHDN, CDR2 FVKESK. As DNA, the CDR3 is TGTGCCAGCAGCCTCCCTAGCGGGACCGGCGAGCAGTACTTC. Encoded protein: CASSLPSGTGEQYF.

The chain combines TRBV10-3 with TRBJ2-1, with D possibly being TRBD2 (6 bases). Germline CDR1 and CDR2: ENHRY and SYGVKD. This CDR3 has 13 residues. V was cut by 11 bases and J by 8 bases, with 19 bases left in between. For the CDR3, the DNA is TGTGCCTCTATGAAAGCGGGTACGCATGAGCAGTTCTTC. This translates into CASMKAGTHEQFF.

The CDR3 DNA reads TGTGCCAGTGGCAGGGATCTGAATGAGCAGTTCTTC. It specifies CASGRDLNEQFF. J is TRBJ2-1 and V is TRBV19, with D perhaps TRBD1 (5 bases). Germline V gene data show CDR1 as LNHDA and CDR2 as SQIVND (reference sequence). V lost 8 bases to trimming and J lost 7 bases, with 12 bases between them. This CDR3 comprises 12 residues.

CDR3 loop: CASSPPTPGGGPYEQYF. CDR3 bases: TGTGCCAGCAGTCCCCCCACCCCGGGAGGGGGCCCTTACGAGCAGTACTTC. The chain links TRBV27 to TRBJ2-7, with a possible D match to TRBD2 (8 bases). With 5 bases removed from V and 4 bases from J, the gap between germline ends came to 24 bases. CDR1 is MNHEY and CDR2 is SMNVEV in the germline V gene (reference sequence). This CDR3 contains 17 residues.

This rearrangement joins TRBV7-9 to TRBJ1-3; TRBD1 matches at 7 bases. Germline V gene sequence: CDR1 SEHNR, CDR2 FQNEAQ (reference sequence). Germline trimming cut 5 bases from V and 3 bases from J; bases unmatched to any gene: 4. The CDR3 sequence is 14 residues long. As DNA, the CDR3 is TGTGCCAGCAGCGCGACAGGGATTGGAAACACCATATATTTT. Protein product: CASSATGIGNTIYF.

The rearrangement uses TRBV5-1 and TRBJ2-5; TRBD1 aligns across 8 bases. J lost 5 bases, V lost 4 bases, and 13 bases had no gene match. In germline, CDR1 is SGHRS, CDR2 YFSETQ. This CDR3 region has 16 residues. CDR3 DNA sequence: TGCGCCAGCAGCCCGGACAGGGTAGGGTATGAGGAGACCCAGTACTTC. Encoded protein: CASSPDRVGYEETQYF.

The chain recombines TRBV4-1 with TRBJ2-7; 10 bases map to TRBD2. The ends lost 3 bases at V and 3 bases at J; junction bases unmatched: 11. The germline CDR1 and CDR2 sequences are MGHRA and YSYEKL. The CDR3 sequence is 17 residues long. The DNA for the CDR3 is TGCGCCAGCAGCCAGGCAGCTGGGACTAGCGAGAACTACGAGCAGTACTTC. It is translated as CASSQAAGTSENYEQYF.

This sequence joins TRBV4-2 and TRBJ2-5, with no clear D. Germline V gene lookup returns CDR1 LGHNA and CDR2 YNFKEQ. This CDR3 has 12 residues. V was clipped by 0 bases and J by 5 bases, with 4 bases between them. CDR3 loop: CASSQEGETQYF. CDR3 DNA: TGTGCCAGCAGCCAAGAGGGCGAGACCCAGTACTTC.

On this clone itself: The identical CDR3 is also encoded by other nucleotide sequences in the sample. The J gene is TRBJ2-7, the V gene TRBV5-1; D gene ambiguous. Germline V gene data show CDR1 as SGHRS and CDR2 as YFSETQ. The V end was cut by 0 bases, the J end by 0 bases, with 7 bases between. The CDR3 contains 14 residues. CDR3 sequence reads: CASSLVGNSYEQYF. CDR3 nucleotides: TGCGCCAGCAGCTTGGTGGGCAACTCCTACGAGCAGTACTTC. The complete variable domain, with remaining parts taken from reference TRBV5-1 and TRBJ2-7, reads KAGVTQTPRYLIKTRGQQVTLSCSPISGHRSVSWYQQTPGQGLQFLFEYFSETQRNKGNFPGRFSGRQFSNSRSEMNVSTLELGDSALYLCASSLVGNSYEQYFGPGTRLTVT.

This clone was counted a single time. CDR3 DNA sequence: TGTGCCAGCAGTACCCCATCCGGGTCAGGGAGGACAGATACGCAGTATTTT. Translation: CASSTPSGSGRTDTQYF. The V gene is TRBV27, the J gene TRBJ2-3; weak D call: TRBD2 (6 bases). Trimming removed 5 bases at V and 3 bases at J, with 21 bases between. CDR3 length equals 17 residues. Germline CDR1 is MNHEY and CDR2 is SMNVEV (reference sequence).

This sequence joins TRBV5-1 and TRBJ2-7; the match to TRBD1 covers 10 bases. J was trimmed by 6 bases and V by 3 bases; bases with no gene match: 6. CDR1 and CDR2 (germline): SGHRS, YFSETQ. CDR3 size: 14 residues. The CDR3: CASSSGQGHLEQYF. In nucleotides, the CDR3 is TGCGCCAGCAGCTCGGGACAGGGGCATCTCGAGCAGTACTTC.

The rearrangement uses TRBV3-1 (or the pseudogene TRBV3-2) and TRBJ2-1; 8 positions match TRBD2. The CDR3 contains 16 residues. From germline, CDR1 is LGHDT and CDR2 YNNKEL (reference sequence). The J segment lost 6 bases and the V segment lost 4 bases, leaving 11 bases of the junction unmatched. In nucleotides, the CDR3 is TGTGCCAGCAGCCCCCCGGGACTAGTTGTTGCCAATGAGCAGTTCTTC. Amino acids: CASSPPGLVVANEQFF.